These T cell receptor beta chains were read from a single sample in a study of cytomegalovirus exposure and HLA in healthy donors. Clones were sequenced by immunoSEQ multiplex PCR, and TCRdb holds only the in-frame ones, with some missing. This sample's table reports roughly 200,000 clones. The sequencing sample was made of PBMCs. Every receptor here comes from a man aged 30 to 39 in good health and CMV-seronegative. Each CDR3 is given with its conserved first and last residue. The D gene is left open where the match is weak.

V: TRBV4-2; D: TRBD2; J: TRBJ2-1; CDR3: CASSQDRGRADQDNEQFF; DNA: TGTGCCAGCAGCCAAGATAGAGGGAGGGCCGATCAGGACAATGAGCAGTTCTTC
V: TRBV30; D: TRBD1; J: TRBJ1-3; CDR3: CAWTPLDRGPGNTIYF; DNA: TGTGCCTGGACGCCCCTAGACAGGGGGCCTGGAAACACCATATATTTT
V: TRBV10-2; D: TRBD1; J: TRBJ2-7; CDR3: CASSGGQSRFSYEQYF; DNA: TGCGCCAGCAGTGGGGGACAGAGCCGCTTCTCCTACGAGCAGTACTTC
V: TRBV18; D: TRBD1; J: TRBJ1-3; CDR3: CASSPRTGGASGNTIYF; DNA: TGTGCCAGCTCACCAAGGACAGGGGGCGCCTCAGGAAACACCATATATTTT
V: TRBV28; D: TRBD2; J: TRBJ2-3; CDR3: CASSLASGRASWGTQYF; DNA: TGTGCCAGCAGTTTAGCTAGCGGGAGGGCATCATGGGGTACGCAGTATTTT
V: TRBV11-3; D: NA; J: TRBJ1-2; CDR3: CASSRRAGDGYTF; DNA: TGTGCCAGCAGCCGTCGCGCGGGGGATGGCTACACCTTC
V: TRBV18; D: NA; J: TRBJ1-2; CDR3: CASSPGHDDYGYTF; DNA: TGTGCCAGCTCACCAGGACACGATGACTATGGCTACACCTTC
V: TRBV6-5; D: NA; J: TRBJ1-3; CDR3: CASTQIGGPGNTIYF; DNA: TGTGCCAGCACTCAAATCGGAGGACCTGGAAACACCATATATTTT
V: TRBV19; D: TRBD2; J: TRBJ2-5; CDR3: CASSTGTSGPRGETQYF; DNA: TGTGCCAGTAGTACCGGGACTAGCGGACCTAGGGGAGAGACCCAGTACTTC
V: TRBV5-1; D: TRBD2; J: TRBJ2-3; CDR3: CASSFGLASQDTQYF; DNA: TGCGCCAGCAGCTTCGGACTAGCGAGCCAGGATACGCAGTATTTT
V: TRBV10-3; D: TRBD1; J: TRBJ1-3; CDR3: CAIRGTGQNGNTIYF; DNA: TGTGCCATCAGGGGGACAGGGCAGAATGGAAACACCATATATTTT
V: TRBV13; D: TRBD1; J: TRBJ2-5; CDR3: CASSPLQGQETQYF; DNA: TGTGCCAGCAGCCCTCTACAGGGGCAAGAGACCCAGTACTTC
V: TRBV27; D: NA; J: TRBJ2-3; CDR3: CASTLGVGGEDTQYF; DNA: TGTGCCAGCACCCTCGGGGTAGGGGGAGAAGATACGCAGTATTTT
V: TRBV14; D: TRBD1; J: TRBJ1-1; CDR3: CASRVAGGTTEAFF; DNA: TGTGCCAGCCGGGTGGCAGGGGGGACCACTGAAGCTTTCTTT
V: TRBV7-2; D: TRBD1; J: TRBJ2-1; CDR3: CASSLVWTGMSEQFF; DNA: TGTGCCAGCAGCTTAGTTTGGACAGGGATGAGTGAGCAGTTCTTC
V: TRBV14; D: TRBD1; J: TRBJ2-1; CDR3: CASRQGTGGSYNEQFF; DNA: TGTGCCAGCAGACAAGGGACAGGGGGATCCTACAATGAGCAGTTCTTC
V: TRBV11-2; D: TRBD2; J: TRBJ2-1; CDR3: CASQTSGSYNEQFF; DNA: TGTGCCAGTCAGACTAGCGGGAGCTACAATGAGCAGTTCTTC
V: TRBV5-1; D: TRBD1; J: TRBJ2-5; CDR3: CASSIYGTGGETQYF; DNA: TGCGCCAGCAGCATATACGGGACAGGGGGAGAGACCCAGTACTTC
V: TRBV28; D: TRBD1; J: TRBJ2-7; CDR3: CASITGTGVSEEQYF; DNA: TGTGCCAGCATTACCGGGACAGGGGTTTCTGAAGAGCAGTACTTC
V: TRBV9; D: TRBD2; J: TRBJ2-7; CDR3: CASSVGGAGGPYEQYF; DNA: TGTGCCAGCAGCGTCGGGGGAGCGGGAGGGCCCTACGAGCAGTACTTC
V: TRBV11-3; D: TRBD2; J: TRBJ2-3; CDR3: CASSLGRRESPDTQYF; DNA: TGTGCCAGCAGCTTAGGTCGGCGGGAGAGCCCAGATACGCAGTATTTT
V: TRBV5-1; D: TRBD2; J: TRBJ2-7; CDR3: CASSSSGGPAYEQYF; DNA: TGCGCCAGCAGCTCCAGCGGGGGACCTGCCTACGAGCAGTACTTC